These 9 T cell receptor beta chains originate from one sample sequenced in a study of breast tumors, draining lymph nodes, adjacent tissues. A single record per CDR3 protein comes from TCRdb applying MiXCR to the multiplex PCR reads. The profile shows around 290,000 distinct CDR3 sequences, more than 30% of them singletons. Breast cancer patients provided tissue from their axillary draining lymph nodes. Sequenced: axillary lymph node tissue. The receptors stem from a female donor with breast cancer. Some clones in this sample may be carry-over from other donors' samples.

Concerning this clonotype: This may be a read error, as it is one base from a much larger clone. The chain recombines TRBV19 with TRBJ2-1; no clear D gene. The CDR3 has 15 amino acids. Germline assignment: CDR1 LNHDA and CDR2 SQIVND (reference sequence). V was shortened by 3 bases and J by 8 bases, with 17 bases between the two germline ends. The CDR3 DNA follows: TGTGCCAGTAGTATGAGGTTAGCTCTAGTCGATGAGCAGTTCTTC. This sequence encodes CASSMRLALVDEQFF.

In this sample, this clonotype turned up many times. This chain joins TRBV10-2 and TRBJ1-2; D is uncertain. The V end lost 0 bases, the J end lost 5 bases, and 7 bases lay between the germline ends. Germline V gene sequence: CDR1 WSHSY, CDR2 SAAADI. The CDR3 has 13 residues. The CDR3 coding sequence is TGCGCCAGCAGTGAGTCGCCGGCTTATGGCTACACCTTC. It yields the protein CASSESPAYGYTF.

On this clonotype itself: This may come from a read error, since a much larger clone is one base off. The CDR3, as DNA: TGTGCCAGCAGTTTCGGGGGGTTGTCGACTAATGAAAAACTGTTTTTT. Protein: CASSFGGLSTNEKLFF. The V and J genes are TRBV12-3 or TRBV12-4 and TRBJ1-4, with D perhaps TRBD1 (5 bases). V was cut by 3 bases and J by 2 bases, with 13 bases left in between. This CDR3 contains 16 residues.

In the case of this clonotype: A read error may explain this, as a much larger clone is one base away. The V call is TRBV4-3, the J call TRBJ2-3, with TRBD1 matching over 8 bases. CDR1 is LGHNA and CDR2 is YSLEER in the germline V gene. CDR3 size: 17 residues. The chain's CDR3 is CAGSQDLRTGFADTQYF. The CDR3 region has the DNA TGCGCCGGCAGCCAAGATCTGAGGACAGGGTTCGCAGATACGCAGTATTTT.

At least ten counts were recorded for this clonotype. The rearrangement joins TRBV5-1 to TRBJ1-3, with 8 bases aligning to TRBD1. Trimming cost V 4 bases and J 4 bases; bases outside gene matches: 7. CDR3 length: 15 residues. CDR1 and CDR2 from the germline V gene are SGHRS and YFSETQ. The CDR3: CASSRQGAEGNTIYF. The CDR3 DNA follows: TGCGCCAGCAGCCGTCAGGGGGCGGAGGGAAACACCATATATTTT. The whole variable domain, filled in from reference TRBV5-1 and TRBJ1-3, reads KAGVTQTPRYLIKTRGQQVTLSCSPISGHRSVSWYQQTPGQGLQFLFEYFSETQRNKGNFPGRFSGRQFSNSRSEMNVSTLELGDSALYLCASSRQGAEGNTIYFGEGSWLTVV.

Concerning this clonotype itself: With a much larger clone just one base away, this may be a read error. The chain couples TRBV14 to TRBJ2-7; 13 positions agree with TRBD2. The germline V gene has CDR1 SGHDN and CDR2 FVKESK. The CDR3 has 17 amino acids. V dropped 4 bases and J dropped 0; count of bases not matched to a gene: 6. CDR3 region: CASSRLAGGGISYEQYF. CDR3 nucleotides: TGTGCCAGCAGCCGACTAGCGGGAGGAGGTATCTCCTACGAGCAGTACTTC.

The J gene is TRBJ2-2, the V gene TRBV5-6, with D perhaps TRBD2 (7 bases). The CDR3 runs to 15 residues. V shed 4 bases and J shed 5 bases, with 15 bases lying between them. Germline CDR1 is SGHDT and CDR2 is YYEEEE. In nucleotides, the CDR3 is TGTGCCAGCAGCAAACAGGGAGCGGGAACCGGGGAGCTGTTTTTT. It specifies CASSKQGAGTGELFF.

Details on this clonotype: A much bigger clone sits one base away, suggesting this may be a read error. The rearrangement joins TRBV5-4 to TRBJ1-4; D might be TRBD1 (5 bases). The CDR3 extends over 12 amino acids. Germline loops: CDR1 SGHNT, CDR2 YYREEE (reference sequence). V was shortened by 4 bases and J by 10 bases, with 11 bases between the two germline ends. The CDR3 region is CASSATGAKLFF. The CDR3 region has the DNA TGTGCCAGCAGCGCCACTGGGGCAAAACTGTTTTTT.

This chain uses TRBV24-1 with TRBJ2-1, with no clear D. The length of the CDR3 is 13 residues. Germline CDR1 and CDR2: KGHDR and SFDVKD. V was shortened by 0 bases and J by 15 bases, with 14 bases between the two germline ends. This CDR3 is CATSDLHGLGPFF. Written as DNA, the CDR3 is TGTGCCACCAGTGATTTGCACGGGTTAGGCCCGTTCTTC.